The 23 T cell receptor beta chains listed next were all sequenced from one sample in a study of vaccination and CD4 T cells after COVID-19. Antigens for these TCRs are unknown. An Oncomine TCR Beta short-read assay was used to sequence the DNA from cultured CD4+ T cells. TCRdb reanalysed the PCR reads using MiXCR and keeps one entry per CDR3 protein. The sample consists of roughly 20,000 distinct CDR3 sequences, 45% to 70% of them appearing once. Treatment here: roughly nine-day PBMC culture with coronavirus spike peptide pools or control peptides (ViraFEST assay). The specimen was CD4+ T cells from blood, cultured in vitro. The receptors were gathered from a human donor who had recovered from COVID-19.

Only a few counts were recorded for this clonotype. J is TRBJ1-1 and V is TRBV6-2 or TRBV6-3; the D gene is possibly TRBD1 (6 bases). Germline V gene sequence: CDR1 MNHEY, CDR2 SVGEGT. CDR3 length: 13 residues. V shed 4 bases and J shed 4 bases, with 10 bases lying between them. The CDR3 here is CASSSQGSTEAFF. CDR3 bases: TGTGCCAGCAGTTCTCAGGGGTCCACTGAAGCTTTCTTT.

The rearrangement joins TRBV7-2 to TRBJ1-2; TRBD1 might be the D (6 bases). Germline V gives CDR1 SGHTA, CDR2 FQGNSA. This CDR3 has 13 residues. Between the trimmed V and J ends, which lost 5 bases and 4 bases, there was a span of 11 bases. The CDR3 reads CASSAPGAYGYTF. DNA of the CDR3: TGTGCCAGCAGCGCACCAGGGGCCTATGGCTACACCTTC.

This chain uses TRBV2 with TRBJ2-5; 7 bases are a match to TRBD1. CDR1 and CDR2 from the germline V gene are SNHLY and FYNNEI. Losses at the gene ends were 10 bases for V and 3 bases for J; bases not matched to a gene: 8. The length of the CDR3 is 13 residues. CDR3 nucleotide sequence: TGTGCCACCAAACAAACAGGGGAAGAGACCCAGTACTTC. Residues: CATKQTGEETQYF.

This chain links TRBV27 with TRBJ1-1; D not certain. The germline V gene has CDR1 MNHEY and CDR2 SMNVEV (reference sequence). Between the trimmed V and J ends, which lost 6 bases and 7 bases, there was a span of 12 bases. The CDR3 contains 12 residues. Here the CDR3 reads CASRSSRYEAFF. CDR3 coding DNA: TGTGCCAGCAGGAGCTCGAGGTATGAAGCTTTCTTT.

The genes are TRBV5-1 and TRBJ1-1, with no clear D. Germline V gives CDR1 SGHRS, CDR2 YFSETQ. Trimming removed 4 bases from V and 0 bases from J, with 13 bases in between. The CDR3 is 15 residues long. The CDR3 loop is CASSREPGLNTEAFF. CDR3 bases: TGCGCCAGCAGCCGAGAACCGGGCCTGAACACTGAAGCTTTCTTT.

The J gene is TRBJ2-5, the V gene TRBV7-8; no reliable D call. This CDR3 contains 14 residues. In germline, CDR1 is SGHVS, CDR2 FQNEAQ. Trimming stripped 0 bases from V and 0 bases from J, with 5 bases between. The CDR3 DNA reads TGTGCCAGCAGCTTAGCTCACTACCAAGAGACCCAGTACTTC. Translation: CASSLAHYQETQYF.

The chain uses TRBV20-1 and TRBJ1-5; 10 bases are a match to TRBD1. Losses at the gene ends were 6 bases for V and 6 bases for J; bases not matched to a gene: 5. The CDR3 extends over 13 amino acids. Germline CDR1 reads DFQATT; CDR2 reads SNEGSKA (reference sequence). The CDR3 sequence is CSARGQGGQPQHF. The DNA of the CDR3 is TGCAGTGCCCGCGGACAGGGGGGTCAGCCCCAGCATTTT.

The chain is built from TRBV7-2 and TRBJ1-6; 7 nucleotides align to TRBD1. The CDR3 is 15 residues long. With 1 base clipped from V and 6 bases from J, the junction kept 3 bases outside the gene matches. Germline loops: CDR1 SGHTA, CDR2 FQGNSA. DNA for the CDR3: TGTGCCAGCAGCTTAGATGGGACAGCTAATTCACCCCTCCACTTT. The encoded protein is CASSLDGTANSPLHF.

The rearrangement joins TRBV20-1 to TRBJ2-1; 10 bases line up with TRBD2. Germline values: CDR1 DFQATT, CDR2 SNEGSKA (reference sequence). This CDR3 comprises 15 residues. V was pared by 3 bases and J by 4 bases, with 6 bases of the junction left unmatched. The CDR3 loop reads CSARGLAGVYNEQFF. The CDR3 nucleotides are TGCAGTGCTAGGGGGCTAGCGGGAGTGTACAATGAGCAGTTCTTC.

The V and J genes are TRBV5-1 and TRBJ1-1; maybe TRBD1 (6 bases). Per the germline V gene, CDR1 is SGHRS and CDR2 is YFSETQ. The CDR3 loop spans 14 amino acids. Trimming stripped 4 bases from V and 3 bases from J, with 13 bases between. The CDR3 loop reads CASSLWGTHTEAFF. In nucleotides, the CDR3 is TGCGCCAGCAGCCTTTGGGGGACACACACTGAAGCTTTCTTT.

The J gene is TRBJ2-3, the V gene TRBV6-1; D might be TRBD1 or TRBD2, each matching 6 bases. This CDR3 spans 17 amino acids. The germline V and J ends were trimmed by 0 bases and 1 base, with 14 bases remaining between them. Germline CDR1 is MNHNS and CDR2 is SASEGT. The CDR3 sequence is CASSEALTGRRTDTQYF. CDR3 in DNA: TGTGCCAGCAGTGAAGCGCTTACAGGGAGGCGCACAGATACGCAGTATTTT.

As concerns this clonotype: At one end, the junction sequence differs from germline, possibly due to a read error. The chain uses TRBV7-9 and TRBJ1-1; weak D call: TRBD1 (5 bases). Per germline, CDR1 SEHNR and CDR2 FQNEAQ (reference sequence). The CDR3 runs to 15 residues. CDR3 sequence reads: CVSSNYGGEGTEAFF. The CDR3 DNA is TGTGTCAGCAGCAACTACGGGGGAGAGGGCACTGAAGCTTTCTTT.

This clonotype was seen a handful of times. CDR3 region: CSARPDIEAFF. DNA for the CDR3: TGCAGTGCTAGACCTGACATTGAAGCTTTCTTT. V usage is TRBV20-1 and J usage is TRBJ1-1; D unclear. V gave up 2 bases and J gave up 7 bases, with 8 bases separating them. Per germline, CDR1 DFQATT and CDR2 SNEGSKA (reference sequence). This CDR3 is built from 11 residues.

In this sample, this clonotype turned up a few times. The genes are TRBV7-9 and TRBJ1-1; tentative D call: TRBD1 (5 bases). Germline V gene sequence: CDR1 SEHNR, CDR2 FQNEAQ (reference sequence). The V end lost 2 bases, the J end lost 4 bases, and 17 bases lay between the germline ends. This CDR3 has 16 residues. This CDR3 is CASSLLGVYGVTEAFF. In nucleotides, the CDR3 is TGTGCCAGCAGCTTATTAGGGGTTTATGGCGTCACTGAAGCTTTCTTT.

This rearrangement joins TRBV29-1 to TRBJ1-1; D might be TRBD1 (6 bases). The V and J ends lost 5 bases and 8 bases respectively, with 15 bases between them. CDR1 is SQVTM, CDR2 ANQGSEA, per germline. CDR3 length: 12 residues. The CDR3 sequence: CSVTGHQIEAFF. The CDR3 nucleotides read TGCAGCGTTACGGGACACCAGATCGAAGCTTTCTTT.

Worth noting for this clonotype: Mismatch with germline at one junction end may stem from a read error. The chain couples TRBV28 to TRBJ2-3; TRBD2 matches at 7 bases. Germline CDR1 reads MDHEN; CDR2 reads SYDVKM. The CDR3 has 14 residues. This CDR3 is CASSRPSQIERGLW. CDR3 nucleotides: TGTGCCAGCAGCCGACCCTCCCAGATAGAGCGGGGCCTCTGG.

V and J are TRBV6-5 and TRBJ1-2; D is perhaps TRBD1 (5 bases). The V gene lost 4 bases and the J gene lost 1 base, with 16 bases spanning the gap. There are 16 residues in the CDR3. CDR1 and CDR2 from the germline V gene are MNHEY and SVGAGI. In nucleotides, the CDR3 is TGTGCCAGCAGTTCCCTCAGACAGACCAATAACTATGGCTACACCTTC. Residues: CASSSLRQTNNYGYTF.

V is TRBV6-1 and J is TRBJ1-5; 11 bases are shared with TRBD1. The CDR3 runs 14 residues. V dropped 7 bases and J dropped 6; count of bases not matched to a gene: 5. The germline V gene encodes CDR1 MNHNS and CDR2 SASEGT. CDR3 amino acids: CASTDRGRLQPQHF. In DNA form, the CDR3 reads TGTGCCAGCACGGACAGGGGGCGACTTCAGCCCCAGCATTTT.

Only a few counts were recorded for this clonotype. V usage is TRBV11-2 and J usage is TRBJ2-1; D is unresolved. The CDR3 loop spans 14 amino acids. Trimming left V 0 bases short and J 7 bases short, with 10 bases between. Germline V gene data show CDR1 as SGHAT and CDR2 as FQNNGV. The CDR3: CASSLDTSRNEQFF. In DNA, the CDR3 is TGTGCCAGCAGCTTAGATACCTCCAGGAATGAGCAGTTCTTC.

The rearrangement links TRBV20-1 to TRBJ2-3; either TRBD1 or TRBD2 may supply D (5 bases each). The CDR3 is 14 residues long. Germline-derived CDR1 and CDR2 are DFQATT and SNEGSKA (reference sequence). The ends were cut back, 1 base at V and 6 bases at J, with 14 bases in the middle. The CDR3 sequence is CSARVGATGDTQYF. The CDR3 DNA follows: TGCAGTGCTAGAGTCGGGGCCACCGGGGATACGCAGTATTTT.

This chain links TRBV11-3 with TRBJ2-7; a possible D gene is TRBD2 (6 bases). Germline CDR1 SGHNT, CDR2 YENEEA. CDR3 size: 15 residues. The germline V and J ends were trimmed by 2 bases and 8 bases, with 19 bases remaining between them. This CDR3 is CASSLSYSGRDQQYF. The CDR3 region has the DNA TGTGCCAGCAGCTTATCCTATAGTGGGCGGGACCAGCAGTACTTC. Together with reference TRBV11-3 and TRBJ2-7, the CDR3 gives the full variable domain: EAGVVQSPRYKIIEKKQPVAFWCNPISGHNTLYWYLQNLGQGPELLIRYENEEAVDDSQLPKDRFSAERLKGVDSTLKIQPAELGDSAVYLCASSLSYSGRDQQYFGPGTRLTVT.

V gene TRBV5-1 combines with J gene TRBJ2-7, with 9 bases identical to TRBD1. CDR3 size: 14 residues. Losses at the gene ends were 0 bases for V and 5 bases for J; bases not matched to a gene: 3. Germline lookup yields CDR1 SGHRS and CDR2 YFSETQ. The DNA of the CDR3 is TGCGCCAGCAGCTTGGAGGGACAGGGAGACGAGCAGTACTTC. Residues: CASSLEGQGDEQYF. The full variable domain, rest sourced from reference TRBV5-1 and TRBJ2-7, is KAGVTQTPRYLIKTRGQQVTLSCSPISGHRSVSWYQQTPGQGLQFLFEYFSETQRNKGNFPGRFSGRQFSNSRSEMNVSTLELGDSALYLCASSLEGQGDEQYFGPGTRLTVT.

In this sample, this clonotype turned up a few times. J is TRBJ1-1 and V is TRBV6-5, with TRBD1 as a possible D gene (5 bases). In germline, CDR1 is MNHEY, CDR2 SVGAGI. V lost 2 bases and J lost 2, with 9 bases in between. The CDR3 is 14 residues long. The CDR3 here is CASSYPGTNTEAFF. For the CDR3, the DNA is TGTGCCAGCAGTTACCCGGGGACTAACACTGAAGCTTTCTTT.